One and the same sample provided the 3 T cell receptor beta chains below, sequenced in a study of beta chain features in type 1 diabetes. Expressed TCRB transcripts got sequenced, as all isolated RNA was reverse transcribed. Clones were read by immunoSEQ multiplex PCR, and TCRdb kept only the in-frame ones, dropping some. The sample lists about 150,000 clones; roughly 10% were seen once. The sample consisted of central memory CD4+ T cells from blood. All receptors come from a man aged 18 to 29 in good health.

The chain uses TRBV15 and TRBJ2-3; 8 nucleotides match TRBD1. In germline, CDR1 is LNHNV, CDR2 YYDKDF (reference sequence). The CDR3 is 14 amino acids. V shed 5 bases, J shed 4 bases, and the junction held 5 bases outside the gene matches. CDR3 region: CATSPRGQADTQYF. The CDR3 nucleotides are TGTGCCACCAGCCCCAGGGGGCAGGCAGATACGCAGTATTTT.

This clone was detected only a few times. This chain joins TRBV27 and TRBJ1-1; no firm D call. CDR3 length equals 14 residues. V was clipped by 4 bases and J by 4 bases, with 13 bases between them. The germline V gene encodes CDR1 MNHEY and CDR2 SMNVEV (reference sequence). DNA of the CDR3: TGTGCCAGCAGTTCGCGGACGGCCGCCACTGAAGCTTTCTTT. Encoded protein: CASSSRTAATEAFF.

V is TRBV6-5 and J is TRBJ1-6; D is ambiguous. This CDR3 region has 12 residues. Trimming removed 8 bases at V and 11 bases at J, with 13 bases between. CDR1 and CDR2 from the germline V gene are MNHEY and SVGAGI. The CDR3 loop is CASSTFEAPLHF. The CDR3 DNA follows: TGTGCCAGCTCTACCTTTGAGGCACCCCTCCACTTT.